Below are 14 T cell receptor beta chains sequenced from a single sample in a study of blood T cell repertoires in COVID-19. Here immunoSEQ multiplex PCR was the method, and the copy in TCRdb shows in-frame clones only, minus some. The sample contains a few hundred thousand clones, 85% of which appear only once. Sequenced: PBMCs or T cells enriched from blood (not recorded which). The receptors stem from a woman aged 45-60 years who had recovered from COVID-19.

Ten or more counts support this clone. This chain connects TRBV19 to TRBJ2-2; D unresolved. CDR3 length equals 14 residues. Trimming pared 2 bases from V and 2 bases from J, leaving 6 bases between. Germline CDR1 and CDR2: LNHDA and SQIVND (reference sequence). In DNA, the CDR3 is TGTGCCAGTAGTATACAGGTTAACACCGGGGAGCTGTTTTTT. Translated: CASSIQVNTGELFF.

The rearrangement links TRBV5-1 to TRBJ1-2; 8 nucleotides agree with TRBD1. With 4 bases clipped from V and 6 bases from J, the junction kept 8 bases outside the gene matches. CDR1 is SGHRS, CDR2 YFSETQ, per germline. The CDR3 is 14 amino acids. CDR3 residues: CASSPANRGDGYTF. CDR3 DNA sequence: TGCGCCAGCAGCCCGGCAAACAGGGGGGATGGCTACACCTTC. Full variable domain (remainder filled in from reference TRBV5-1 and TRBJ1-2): KAGVTQTPRYLIKTRGQQVTLSCSPISGHRSVSWYQQTPGQGLQFLFEYFSETQRNKGNFPGRFSGRQFSNSRSEMNVSTLELGDSALYLCASSPANRGDGYTFGSGTRLTVV.

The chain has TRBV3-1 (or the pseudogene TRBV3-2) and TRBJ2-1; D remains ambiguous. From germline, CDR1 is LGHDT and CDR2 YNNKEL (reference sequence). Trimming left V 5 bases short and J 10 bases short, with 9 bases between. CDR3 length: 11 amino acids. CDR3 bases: TGTGCCAGCAGCAAAGCAATCGAGCAGTTCTTC. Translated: CASSKAIEQFF.

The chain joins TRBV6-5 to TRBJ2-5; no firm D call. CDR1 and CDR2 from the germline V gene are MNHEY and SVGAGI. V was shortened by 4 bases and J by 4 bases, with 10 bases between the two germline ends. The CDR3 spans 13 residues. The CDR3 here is CASSSTTGETQYF. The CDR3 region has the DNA TGTGCCAGCAGTTCCACAACGGGAGAGACCCAGTACTTC.

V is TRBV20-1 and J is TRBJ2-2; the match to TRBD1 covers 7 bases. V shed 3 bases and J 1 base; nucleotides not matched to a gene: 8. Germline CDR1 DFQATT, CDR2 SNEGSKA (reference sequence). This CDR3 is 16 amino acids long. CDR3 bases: TGCAGTGCTAGTGTCAACGCAGGGGGGAACACCGGGGAGCTGTTTTTT. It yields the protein CSASVNAGGNTGELFF.

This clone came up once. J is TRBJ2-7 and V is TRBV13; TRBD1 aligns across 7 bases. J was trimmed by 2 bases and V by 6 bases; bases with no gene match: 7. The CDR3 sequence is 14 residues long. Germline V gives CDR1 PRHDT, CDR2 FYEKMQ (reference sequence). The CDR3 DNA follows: TGTGCCAGCAGTTACAGGGGCTCGACCTACGAGCAGTACTTC. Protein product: CASSYRGSTYEQYF. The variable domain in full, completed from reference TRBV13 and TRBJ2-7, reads AAGVIQSPRHLIKEKRETATLKCYPIPRHDTVYWYQQGPGQDPQFLISFYEKMQSDKGSIPDRFSAQQFSDYHSELNMSSLELGDSALYFCASSYRGSTYEQYFGPGTRLTVT.

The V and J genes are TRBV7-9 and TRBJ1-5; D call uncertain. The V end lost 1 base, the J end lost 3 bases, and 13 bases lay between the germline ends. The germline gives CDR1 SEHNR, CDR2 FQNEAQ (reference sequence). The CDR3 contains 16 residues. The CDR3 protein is CASSLGLTGNNQPQHF. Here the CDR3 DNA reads TGTGCCAGCAGCTTAGGTTTGACGGGGAACAATCAGCCCCAGCATTTT.

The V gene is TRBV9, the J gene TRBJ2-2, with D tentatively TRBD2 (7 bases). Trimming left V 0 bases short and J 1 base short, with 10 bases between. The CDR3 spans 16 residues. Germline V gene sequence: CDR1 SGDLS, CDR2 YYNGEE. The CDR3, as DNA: TGTGCCAGCAGCGTAGTGGGGGGGCTGAACACCGGGGAGCTGTTTTTT. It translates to CASSVVGGLNTGELFF.

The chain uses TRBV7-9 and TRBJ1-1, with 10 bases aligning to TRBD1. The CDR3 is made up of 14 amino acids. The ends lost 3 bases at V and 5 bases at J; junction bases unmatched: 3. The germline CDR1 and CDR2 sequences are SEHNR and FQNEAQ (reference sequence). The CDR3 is CASSLGQGRTEAFF. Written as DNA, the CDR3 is TGTGCCAGCAGCTTGGGACAGGGGAGGACTGAAGCTTTCTTT.

The CDR3 coding sequence is TGTGCCAGCTCACCAAAGACAGCTGCAACTAATGAAAAACTGTTTTTT. Translated, it gives CASSPKTAATNEKLFF. The V call is TRBV18, the J call TRBJ1-4, with TRBD1 as a possible D gene (5 bases). The CDR3 extends over 16 amino acids. The ends were cut back, 2 bases at V and 0 bases at J, with 10 bases in the middle. Germline assignment: CDR1 KGHSH and CDR2 LQKENI.

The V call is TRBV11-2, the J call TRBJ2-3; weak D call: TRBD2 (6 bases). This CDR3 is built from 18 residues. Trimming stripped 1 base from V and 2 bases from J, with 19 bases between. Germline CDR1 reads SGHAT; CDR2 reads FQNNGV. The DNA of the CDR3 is TGTGCCAGCAGCTTAGGGGGGAGGCGAATCTCCAACACAGATACGCAGTATTTT. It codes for CASSLGGRRISNTDTQYF. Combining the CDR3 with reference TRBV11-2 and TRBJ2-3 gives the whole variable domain EAGVAQSPRYKIIEKRQSVAFWCNPISGHATLYWYQQILGQGPKLLIQFQNNGVVDDSQLPKDRFSAERLKGVDSTLKIQPAKLEDSAVYLCASSLGGRRISNTDTQYFGPGTRLTVL.

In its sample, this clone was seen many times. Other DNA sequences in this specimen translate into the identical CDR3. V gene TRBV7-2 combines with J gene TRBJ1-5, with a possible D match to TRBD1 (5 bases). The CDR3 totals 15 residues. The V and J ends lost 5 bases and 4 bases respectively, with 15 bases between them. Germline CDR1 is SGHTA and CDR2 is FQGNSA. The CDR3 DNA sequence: TGTGCCAGCAGCCCCGGGGGAAGCTCGAATCAGCCCCAGCATTTT. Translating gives CASSPGGSSNQPQHF.

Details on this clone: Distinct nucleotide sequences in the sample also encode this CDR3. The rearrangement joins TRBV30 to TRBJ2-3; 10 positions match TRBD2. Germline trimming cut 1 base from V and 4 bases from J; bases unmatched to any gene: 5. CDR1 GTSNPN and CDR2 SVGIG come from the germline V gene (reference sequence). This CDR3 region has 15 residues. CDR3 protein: CAWSATSGRADTQYF. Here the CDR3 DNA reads TGTGCCTGGAGTGCGACTAGCGGGCGAGCAGATACGCAGTATTTT.

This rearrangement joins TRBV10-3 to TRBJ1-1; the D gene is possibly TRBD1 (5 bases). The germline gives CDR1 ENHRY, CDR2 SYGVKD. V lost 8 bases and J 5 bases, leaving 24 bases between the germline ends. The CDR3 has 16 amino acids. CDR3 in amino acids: CAIGARGEPRETEAFF. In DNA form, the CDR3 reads TGTGCCATCGGAGCGCGGGGGGAGCCCCGGGAGACTGAAGCTTTCTTT.